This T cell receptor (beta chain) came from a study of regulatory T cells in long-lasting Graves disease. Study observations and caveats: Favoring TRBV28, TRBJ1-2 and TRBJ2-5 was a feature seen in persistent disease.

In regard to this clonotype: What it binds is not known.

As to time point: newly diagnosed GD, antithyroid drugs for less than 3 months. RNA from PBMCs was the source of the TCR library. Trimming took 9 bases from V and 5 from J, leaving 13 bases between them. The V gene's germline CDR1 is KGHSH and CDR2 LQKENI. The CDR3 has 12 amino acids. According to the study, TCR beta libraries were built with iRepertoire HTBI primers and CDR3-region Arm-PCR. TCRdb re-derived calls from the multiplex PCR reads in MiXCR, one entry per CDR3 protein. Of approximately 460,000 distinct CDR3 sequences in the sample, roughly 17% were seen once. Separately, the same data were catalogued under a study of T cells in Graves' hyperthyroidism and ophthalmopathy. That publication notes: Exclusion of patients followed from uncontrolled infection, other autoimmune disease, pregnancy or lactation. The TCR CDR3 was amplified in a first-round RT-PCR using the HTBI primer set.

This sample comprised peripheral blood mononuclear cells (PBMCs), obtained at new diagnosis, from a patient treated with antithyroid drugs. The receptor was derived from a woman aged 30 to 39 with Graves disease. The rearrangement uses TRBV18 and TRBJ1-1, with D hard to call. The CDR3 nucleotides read TGTGCCAGTAGTCCCCCCGGGACTGAAGCTTTCTTT. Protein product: CASSPPGTEAFF.